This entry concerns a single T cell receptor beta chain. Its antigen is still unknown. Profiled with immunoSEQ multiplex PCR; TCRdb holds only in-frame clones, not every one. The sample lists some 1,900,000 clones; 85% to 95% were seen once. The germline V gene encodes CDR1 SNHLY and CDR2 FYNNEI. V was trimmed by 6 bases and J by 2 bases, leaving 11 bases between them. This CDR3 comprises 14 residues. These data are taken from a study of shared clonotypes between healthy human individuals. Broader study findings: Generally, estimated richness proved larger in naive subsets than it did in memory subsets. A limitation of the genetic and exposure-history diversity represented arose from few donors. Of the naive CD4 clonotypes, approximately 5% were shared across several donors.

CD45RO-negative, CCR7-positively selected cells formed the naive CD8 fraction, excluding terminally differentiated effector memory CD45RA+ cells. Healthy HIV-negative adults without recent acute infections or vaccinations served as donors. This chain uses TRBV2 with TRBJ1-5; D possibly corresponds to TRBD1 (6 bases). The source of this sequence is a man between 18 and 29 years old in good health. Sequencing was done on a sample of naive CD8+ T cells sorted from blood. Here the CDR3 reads CASRPPGGNQPQHF. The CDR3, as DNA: TGTGCCAGCAGGCCCCCAGGGGGCAATCAGCCCCAGCATTTT.